The 28 T cell receptor beta chains in this list originate from one sample, sequenced in a study of metastatic and nonmetastatic thyroid tumors. MiXCR re-clonotyped the PCR reads for TCRdb. The data contain about 35,000 clones, around 32% of them singletons. None of the patients had undergone any treatment ahead of thyroid surgery. Sequences were obtained from blood. The receptors come from a female donor with papillary thyroid cancer or a benign thyroid nodule (not recorded which). Some clones in this sample may be carry-over from other donors' samples.

The CDR3 DNA is TGTGCCAGCAGCGTAGAGGGACAGGGATCCTACGAGCAGTACTTC. This translates into CASSVEGQGSYEQYF. The V call is TRBV9, the J call TRBJ2-7; 9 positions agree with TRBD1. Germline CDR1 is SGDLS and CDR2 is YYNGEE. With 0 bases clipped from V and 1 base from J, the junction kept 2 bases outside the gene matches. The CDR3 totals 15 residues.

This clone was recorded many times. The CDR3 loop is CASSRTGGTDTQYF. DNA of the CDR3: TGTGCCAGCAGTCGGACAGGGGGCACAGATACGCAGTATTTT. The V call is TRBV27, the J call TRBJ2-3; 9 bases agree with TRBD1. This CDR3 is 14 amino acids long. V gave up 5 bases and J gave up 1 base; unmatched junction bases: 1. Germline values: CDR1 MNHEY, CDR2 SMNVEV (reference sequence).

The rearrangement uses TRBV28 and TRBJ1-5; 7 nucleotides agree with TRBD1. V dropped 1 base and J dropped 3; count of bases not matched to a gene: 3. The CDR3 sequence is 15 residues long. The V gene's germline CDR1 is MDHEN and CDR2 SYDVKM. The chain's CDR3 is CASSLSGQYNQPQHF. The CDR3, as DNA: TGTGCCAGCAGTTTATCGGGACAGTACAATCAGCCCCAGCATTTT.

Only a few counts were recorded for this clone. The chain links TRBV12-3 or TRBV12-4 to TRBJ2-1; D call uncertain. V was cut by 7 bases and J by 13 bases, with 17 bases left in between. CDR3 length: 12 residues. As DNA, the CDR3 is TGTGCCAGCACCCCGGGTGAGGACCCCCAGTTCTTC. Protein: CASTPGEDPQFF.

This clone has just a few counts. J is TRBJ2-6 and V is TRBV13; tentative D call: TRBD2 (6 bases). The CDR3 runs 20 residues. Germline V gene lookup returns CDR1 PRHDT and CDR2 FYEKMQ (reference sequence). Trimming removed 5 bases from V and 0 bases from J, with 23 bases in between. The CDR3 protein is CASSPRPEAGLLSGANVLTF. DNA of the CDR3: TGTGCCAGCAGCCCTCGCCCCGAGGCGGGGTTACTCTCTGGGGCCAACGTCCTGACTTTC.

By share of the sample, this clone is medium-sized. The genes are TRBV2 and TRBJ2-1; TRBD2 is a possible D gene (6 bases). V was cut by 1 base and J by 9 bases, with 16 bases left in between. The CDR3 sequence is 15 residues long. Germline V CDR1 and CDR2: SNHLY, FYNNEI. CDR3 loop: CASSEVGRTVPEQFF. The DNA of the CDR3 is TGTGCCAGCAGTGAAGTGGGGAGGACCGTCCCTGAGCAGTTCTTC. The whole variable domain, remainder taken from reference TRBV2 and TRBJ2-1, is EPEVTQTPSHQVTQMGQEVILRCVPISNHLYFYWYRQILGQKVEFLVSFYNNEISEKSEIFDDQFSVERPDGSNFTLKIRSTKLEDSAMYFCASSEVGRTVPEQFFGPGTRLTVL.

This clone has only a few counts. The CDR3 spells CSAHSRGKSTEAFF. The DNA of the CDR3 is TGCAGTGCTCATTCGCGGGGAAAGAGCACTGAAGCTTTCTTT. The chain links TRBV20-1 to TRBJ1-1; D gene unclear. V gave up 5 bases and J gave up 4 bases, with 17 bases separating them. There are 14 residues in the CDR3. Per the germline V gene, CDR1 is DFQATT and CDR2 is SNEGSKA (reference sequence).

The chain combines TRBV6-1 with TRBJ2-2, with 10 nucleotides matching TRBD1. The CDR3 is 15 residues long. Germline-derived CDR1 and CDR2 are MNHNS and SASEGT. The V segment lost 4 bases and the J segment 4 bases; nucleotides outside the gene matches: 3. DNA of the CDR3: TGTGCCAGCAGTGGCTGGACAGGGGGCACCGGGGAGCTGTTTTTT. This codes for CASSGWTGGTGELFF.

The chain uses TRBV6-1 and TRBJ1-3, with 7 bases fitting TRBD1. The CDR3 extends over 14 amino acids. From germline, CDR1 is MNHNS and CDR2 SASEGT. Losses at the gene ends were 10 bases for V and 4 bases for J; bases not matched to a gene: 10. CDR3: CATDREKSGNTIYF. CDR3 nucleotides: TGTGCCACTGACAGGGAAAAGTCAGGAAACACCATATATTTT.

This clone has ten or more counts. V is TRBV3-1 and J is TRBJ2-5, with D perhaps matching TRBD2 (6 bases). This CDR3 spans 16 amino acids. V gave up 0 bases and J gave up 3 bases, with 14 bases separating them. CDR1 and CDR2 (germline): LGHDT, YNNKEL (reference sequence). The DNA of the CDR3 is TGTGCCAGCAGCCAAGAGGCGGGACCACCCGAAGAGACCCAGTACTTC. Its protein product is CASSQEAGPPEETQYF.

The sample holds many counts of this clone. CDR3 sequence (DNA): TGCGCCAGCAGCCCATTGGACAGGACGGGAAAGACCCAGTACTTC. Translation: CASSPLDRTGKTQYF. This chain joins TRBV5-1 and TRBJ2-5, with 7 positions matching TRBD1. Germline assignment: CDR1 SGHRS and CDR2 YFSETQ. This CDR3 contains 15 residues. Germline trimming cut 4 bases from V and 6 bases from J; bases unmatched to any gene: 12.

The sample holds many counts of this clone. A read error may produce the germline difference seen at one junction end. This same CDR3 is encoded by further DNA sequences in the sample. This chain links TRBV10-3 with TRBJ2-7, with D possibly being TRBD1 or TRBD2 (5 bases each). The CDR3 contains 13 residues. Germline V gene data show CDR1 as ENHRY and CDR2 as SYGVKD. CDR3 nucleotides: TGTGCCATGGGACCCGGCTTGGGGTACGAGCGGTACTTC. It specifies CAMGPGLGYERYF.

As concerns this clone: One junction end disagrees with the germline gene, perhaps due to a read error. V usage is TRBV11-2 and J usage is TRBJ2-2, with D uncertain. Germline CDR1 is SGHAT and CDR2 is FQNNGV. This CDR3 has 14 residues. The CDR3 region has the DNA TGTGTCAGCAGATTAAGGGCCGTCGCCGGGGAGCTGTTTTTT. This translates into CVSRLRAVAGELFF.

This clone is termed medium-sized (0.01 to 0.1%). V usage is TRBV6-4 and J usage is TRBJ2-7; 7 bases map to TRBD1. The V gene end was trimmed by 3 bases and the J gene end by 7 bases; junction bases not matched to a gene: 6. CDR3 length: 13 residues. Germline V gene sequence: CDR1 MRHNA, CDR2 SNTAGT. Here the CDR3 DNA reads TGTGCCAGCAGTGATGAGGGGGCCAGAGAGCAGTACTTC. It yields the protein CASSDEGAREQYF.

This clone was counted ten times or more. V and J are TRBV20-1 and TRBJ1-5; D gene uncertain. The V gene lost 0 bases and the J gene lost 2 bases, with 11 bases spanning the gap. The CDR3 length is 15 residues. Germline CDR1 DFQATT, CDR2 SNEGSKA (reference sequence). The CDR3 nucleotides read TGCAGTGCTAGAGAGTCCGGGTGGGGCAATCAGCCCCAGCATTTT. It is translated as CSARESGWGNQPQHF.

This clone showed up many times. The rearrangement links TRBV27 to TRBJ1-5; unclear D gene. The V and J ends lost 1 base and 1 base respectively, with 5 bases between them. The CDR3 length is 14 residues. CDR1 and CDR2 from the germline V gene are MNHEY and SMNVEV (reference sequence). The chain's CDR3 is CASSLLASNQPQHF. CDR3 in DNA: TGTGCCAGCAGTTTATTGGCAAGCAATCAGCCCCAGCATTTT.

In this sample, this clone turned up many times. The chain uses TRBV19 and TRBJ1-6; D uncertain. The CDR3 extends over 15 amino acids. The germline V gene has CDR1 LNHDA and CDR2 SQIVND (reference sequence). V gave up 5 bases and J gave up 5 bases, with 13 bases separating them. The CDR3 nucleotides read TGTGCCAGTAGTTATGGGTGGACGAATAATTCACCCCTCCACTTT. Translation gives CASSYGWTNNSPLHF.

The genes are TRBV6-2 or TRBV6-3 and TRBJ2-2; 8 nucleotides match TRBD2. Germline CDR1 reads MNHEY; CDR2 reads SVGEGT. The CDR3 length is 15 residues. For the CDR3, the DNA is TGTGCAAGAAACACCGGGACTAGGGTTACCGGGGAGCTGTTTTTT. This translates into CARNTGTRVTGELFF.

This clone is categorized as medium-sized. J is TRBJ1-6 and V is TRBV28; no reliable D call. CDR3 size: 15 residues. Germline loops: CDR1 MDHEN, CDR2 SYDVKM. Trimming removed 7 bases at V and 1 base at J, with 11 bases between. Here the CDR3 DNA reads TGTGCCAGCACCCGCCCAGGTTCCTATAATTCACCCCTCCACTTT. Amino acids: CASTRPGSYNSPLHF.

This clone was seen at least ten times. The chain couples TRBV7-8 to TRBJ2-2; 9 bases fit TRBD1. The CDR3 contains 17 residues. Unmatched junction bases numbered 9, after V lost 4 bases and J lost 3 bases. Germline-derived CDR1 and CDR2 are SGHVS and FQNEAQ. In DNA, the CDR3 is TGTGCCAGCAGCTCGCTTGGGACAGGGAGTTACACCGGGGAGCTGTTTTTT. Translated: CASSSLGTGSYTGELFF.

V is TRBV15 and J is TRBJ2-3; 14 nucleotides align to TRBD2. Germline lookup yields CDR1 LNHNV and CDR2 YYDKDF (reference sequence). With V trimmed by 4 bases and J by 0 bases, 6 bases remained unmatched. This CDR3 region has 18 residues. CDR3 in amino acids: CATSIAGLAGGSTDTQYF. The CDR3 nucleotides read TGTGCCACCAGCATAGCTGGACTAGCGGGGGGAAGCACAGATACGCAGTATTTT.

This chain joins TRBV11-2 and TRBJ2-7, with D possibly being TRBD2 (7 bases). This CDR3 is 15 amino acids long. Germline assignment: CDR1 SGHAT and CDR2 FQNNGV. V lost 5 bases, J lost 2 bases, and 16 bases lay in between. This chain's CDR3 is CASSLGGAGAYEQYF. CDR3 nucleotides: TGTGCCAGCAGCCTAGGGGGGGCCGGGGCCTACGAGCAGTACTTC.

This clone appeared a few times. The CDR3 bases are TGTGCCAGCAGTTACGACGGCAGGGGGCACGGCTATGGCTACACCTTC. It codes for CASSYDGRGHGYGYTF. The chain links TRBV6-2 or TRBV6-3 to TRBJ1-2; 8 bases agree with TRBD1. Germline CDR1 is MNHEY and CDR2 is SVGEGT. The CDR3 runs to 16 residues. The V and J ends lost 2 bases and 4 bases, in that order; junction bases with no gene match: 9.

The chain carries TRBV6-1 and TRBJ2-2; 9 nucleotides match TRBD1. With 7 bases clipped from V and 9 bases from J, the junction kept 12 bases outside the gene matches. CDR3 size: 15 residues. CDR1 and CDR2 (germline): MNHNS, SASEGT. The CDR3 DNA reads as TGTGCCAGCATTCCGCGGACAGGGGAGTCCTGGGAGCTGTTTTTT. Translating gives CASIPRTGESWELFF.

As for this clone: One junction end does not reproduce the germline sequence, and a read error may be involved. This chain uses TRBV14 with TRBJ1-6; D is unclear. Germline V gene lookup returns CDR1 SGHDN and CDR2 FVKESK. The CDR3 has 17 amino acids. The CDR3 here is CARSQDSRTTLNSPLHF. CDR3 DNA: TGTGCCAGGAGCCAAGATTCCAGGACGACCCTTAATTCACCCCTCCACTTT.

As to this clone: A much larger clone lies a single base off, so this may be a read error. The V call is TRBV4-2, the J call TRBJ2-2; TRBD1 aligns across 8 bases. Trimming at V came to 4 bases and at J to 5 bases, leaving 12 bases not matched to a gene. The CDR3 is made up of 17 amino acids. Germline V gene lookup returns CDR1 LGHNA and CDR2 YNFKEQ. Here the CDR3 reads CASSPNSRTGMTGELFF. The DNA of the CDR3 is TGTGCCAGCAGCCCCAACTCGAGGACAGGGATGACCGGGGAGCTGTTTTTT.

The J gene is TRBJ2-1, the V gene TRBV7-3; D call uncertain. V was clipped by 2 bases and J by 4 bases, with 6 bases between them. CDR1 and CDR2 (germline): SGHTA, FQGTGA. This CDR3 spans 13 amino acids. The CDR3 DNA is TGTGCCAGCAGCTTAGCGTCATACAATGAGCAGTTCTTC. The encoded protein is CASSLASYNEQFF.

This clone was seen many times. The rearrangement uses TRBV28 and TRBJ2-1, with 8 positions matching TRBD2. This CDR3 has 14 residues. Germline CDR1 MDHEN, CDR2 SYDVKM. V trimming: 7 bases; J trimming: 9 bases; junction bases outside the gene matches: 11. CDR3 in DNA: TGTGCCAGCAAGCCCGGGGGGGGCTGGGGTGAGCAGTTCTTC. Protein: CASKPGGGWGEQFF.